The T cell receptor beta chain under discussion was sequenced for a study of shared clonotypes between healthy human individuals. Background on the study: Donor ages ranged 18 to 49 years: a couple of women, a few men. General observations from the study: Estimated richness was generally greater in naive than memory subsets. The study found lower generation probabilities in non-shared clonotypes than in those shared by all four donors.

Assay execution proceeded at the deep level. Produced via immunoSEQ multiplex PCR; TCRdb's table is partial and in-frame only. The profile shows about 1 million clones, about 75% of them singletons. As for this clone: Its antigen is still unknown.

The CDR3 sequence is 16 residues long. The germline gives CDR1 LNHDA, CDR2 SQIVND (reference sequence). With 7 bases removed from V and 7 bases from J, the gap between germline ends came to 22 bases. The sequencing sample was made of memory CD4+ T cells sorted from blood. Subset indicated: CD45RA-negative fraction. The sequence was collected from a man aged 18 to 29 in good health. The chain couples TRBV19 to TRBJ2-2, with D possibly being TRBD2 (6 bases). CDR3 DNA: TGTGCCAGTATTGGGGACTCGGGATACGGGGTCGGGGAGCTGTTTTTT. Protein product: CASIGDSGYGVGELFF.